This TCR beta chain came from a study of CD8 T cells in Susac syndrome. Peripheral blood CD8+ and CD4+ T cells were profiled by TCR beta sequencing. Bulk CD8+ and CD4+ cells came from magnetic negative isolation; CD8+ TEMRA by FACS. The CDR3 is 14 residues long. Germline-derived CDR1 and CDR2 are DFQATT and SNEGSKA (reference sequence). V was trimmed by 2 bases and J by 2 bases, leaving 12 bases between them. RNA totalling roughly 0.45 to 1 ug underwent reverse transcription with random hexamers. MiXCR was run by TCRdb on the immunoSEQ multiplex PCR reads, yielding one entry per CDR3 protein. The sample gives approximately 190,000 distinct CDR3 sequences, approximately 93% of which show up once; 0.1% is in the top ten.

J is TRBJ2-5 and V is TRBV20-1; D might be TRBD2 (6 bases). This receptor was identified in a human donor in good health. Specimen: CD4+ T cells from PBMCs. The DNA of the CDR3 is TGCAGTGCTAGAAGAGGACTAATTCAAGAGACCCAGTACTTC. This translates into CSARRGLIQETQYF.